This entry lists 13 T cell receptor beta chains sequenced from one sample in a study of blood T cell repertoires in COVID-19. Some clones are missing from TCRdb's copy, which holds only in-frame ones; the method was immunoSEQ multiplex PCR. This sample has 300,000 or so clones, with 70% to 90% found just once. The sequenced sample was peripheral blood. The receptor set was obtained from a woman in her 50s who had recovered from COVID-19.

This chain connects TRBV4-1 to TRBJ1-5, with 10 bases aligning to TRBD1. J was trimmed by 6 bases and V by 1 base; bases with no gene match: 9. The V gene's germline CDR1 is MGHRA and CDR2 YSYEKL. The CDR3 is made up of 17 amino acids. Written as DNA, the CDR3 is TGCGCCAGCAGCCAAGCATATCGACAGGGGGCAAGTCAGCCCCAGCATTTT. Translated: CASSQAYRQGASQPQHF.

The rearrangement uses TRBV10-3 and TRBJ2-2; TRBD1 agrees at 9 bases. The V segment lost 6 bases and the J segment 4 bases; nucleotides outside the gene matches: 6. Germline CDR1 is ENHRY and CDR2 is SYGVKD. CDR3 size: 15 residues. CDR3 nucleotide sequence: TGTGCCATCAGGGCCGGGACAGGGTCCACCGGGGAGCTGTTTTTT. Amino acids: CAIRAGTGSTGELFF.

The V call is TRBV15, the J call TRBJ1-4; D call uncertain. V shed 1 base and J shed 10 bases, with 16 bases lying between them. CDR1 is LNHNV, CDR2 YYDKDF, per germline (reference sequence). The length of the CDR3 is 15 residues. The CDR3 bases are TGTGCCACCAGCAGAGCTGCGGGTACCAAGGGAAAACTGTTTTTT. Protein sequence: CATSRAAGTKGKLFF.

The gene calls are TRBV7-2 and TRBJ1-4; 11 bases are a match to TRBD1. V shed 6 bases, J shed 8 bases, and the junction held 11 bases outside the gene matches. This CDR3 contains 16 residues. Germline values: CDR1 SGHTA, CDR2 FQGNSA. The CDR3 DNA is TGTGCCAGCAGTCAGAATGGACAGGGGGCAGGAGAAAAACTGTTTTTT. Its translation is CASSQNGQGAGEKLFF.

The J gene is TRBJ2-1, the V gene TRBV18; the D gene is possibly TRBD1 (6 bases). The ends were cut back, 3 bases at V and 0 bases at J, with 9 bases in the middle. The length of the CDR3 is 15 residues. Germline loops: CDR1 KGHSH, CDR2 LQKENI. The CDR3 spells CASSPGTTSYNEQFF. CDR3 DNA: TGTGCCAGCTCACCTGGGACAACCTCCTACAATGAGCAGTTCTTC.

V and J are TRBV5-1 and TRBJ1-5, with D uncertain. This CDR3 is 15 amino acids long. Trimming shortened V by 2 bases and J by 4 bases, and 13 bases separated the two germline ends. Germline V CDR1 and CDR2: SGHRS, YFSETQ. The CDR3 DNA is TGCGCCAGCAGCTTTGGTGACACACTTAATCAGCCCCAGCATTTT. Its translation is CASSFGDTLNQPQHF.

This clone was seen a single time. V and J are TRBV15 and TRBJ2-5; the D is unclear. Germline values: CDR1 LNHNV, CDR2 YYDKDF (reference sequence). The CDR3 extends over 14 amino acids. The ends were cut back, 0 bases at V and 4 bases at J, with 9 bases in the middle. CDR3 sequence (DNA): TGTGCCACCAGCAGAGATGGAGCCGGAGAGACCCAGTACTTC. It is translated as CATSRDGAGETQYF.

The chain is built from TRBV7-2 and TRBJ2-1; D perhaps matches TRBD2 (5 bases). The CDR3 is 14 residues long. Trimming left V 0 bases short and J 5 bases short, with 8 bases between. Per germline, CDR1 SGHTA and CDR2 FQGNSA. DNA for the CDR3: TGTGCCAGCAGCTTAGCGGGAGTAAACAATGAGCAGTTCTTC. Amino acid sequence: CASSLAGVNNEQFF.

This clone was recorded only once. The rearrangement uses TRBV9 and TRBJ2-5, with 8 bases lining up with TRBD2. V trimming: 4 bases; J trimming: 3 bases; junction bases outside the gene matches: 5. This CDR3 region has 14 residues. Germline V gene data show CDR1 as SGDLS and CDR2 as YYNGEE. As DNA, the CDR3 is TGTGCCAGCAGCCCCGGGGGGGGGAAAGAGACCCAGTACTTC. Protein sequence: CASSPGGGKETQYF. Complete variable domain (other parts from reference TRBV9 and TRBJ2-5): DSGVTQTPKHLITATGQRVTLRCSPRSGDLSVYWYQQSLDQGLQFLIQYYNGEERAKGNILERFSAQQFPDLHSELNLSSLELGDSALYFCASSPGGGKETQYFGPGTRLLVL.

The J gene is TRBJ1-2, the V gene TRBV7-8; 7 bases are a match to TRBD1. The V segment lost 5 bases and the J segment 4 bases; nucleotides outside the gene matches: 16. Per the germline V gene, CDR1 is SGHVS and CDR2 is FQNEAQ. The CDR3 is 17 residues long. The DNA of the CDR3 is TGTGCCAGCAGCGCTAGGCCGCCGGGGGCAGGGGGCTATGGCTACACCTTC. This codes for CASSARPPGAGGYGYTF.

The chain links TRBV9 to TRBJ2-1; a weak D match, TRBD2 (6 bases). This CDR3 spans 15 amino acids. Looked up from germline, CDR1 is SGDLS and CDR2 is YYNGEE. The germline V and J ends were trimmed by 2 bases and 1 base, with 10 bases remaining between them. The CDR3 coding sequence is TGTGCCAGCAGCGTGGCCGGGACTTCCTACAATGAGCAGTTCTTC. Its protein is CASSVAGTSYNEQFF. The full variable domain, rest sourced from reference TRBV9 and TRBJ2-1, is DSGVTQTPKHLITATGQRVTLRCSPRSGDLSVYWYQQSLDQGLQFLIQYYNGEERAKGNILERFSAQQFPDLHSELNLSSLELGDSALYFCASSVAGTSYNEQFFGPGTRLTVL.

The V and J genes are TRBV7-8 and TRBJ1-5; perhaps TRBD1 as D (6 bases). Germline V gene data show CDR1 as SGHVS and CDR2 as FQNEAQ. This CDR3 is 16 amino acids long. The V gene lost 4 bases and the J gene lost 6 bases, with 19 bases spanning the gap. CDR3 DNA sequence: TGTGCCAGCAGCTCCCTAGGATTTGCGGGGGCTCAGCCCCAGCATTTT. Encoded protein: CASSSLGFAGAQPQHF.

The chain is built from TRBV11-2 and TRBJ1-6; unclear D gene. Germline V lookup: CDR1 SGHAT, CDR2 FQNNGV. The CDR3 extends over 13 amino acids. V was pared by 3 bases and J by 8 bases, with 8 bases between. The CDR3 is CASSFDRYSPLHF. The CDR3 DNA sequence: TGTGCCAGCAGCTTTGATCGGTATTCACCCCTCCACTTT.